The 18 T cell receptor beta chains presented below share a single source sample, sequenced in a study of shared clonotypes between healthy human individuals. Only in-frame clones appear in the TCRdb table, and some are missing; sequencing was by immunoSEQ multiplex PCR. This table has over 2 million clones, 95% appearing once. What was sequenced was naive CD4+ T cells sorted from blood. Subset given: CD45RA+ positively selected. The origin of the receptors is a man aged 18 to 30 in good health.

This chain uses TRBV6-5 with TRBJ1-1, with D possibly TRBD1 on 6 matching bases. Trimming pared 7 bases from V and 6 bases from J, leaving 15 bases between. Germline values: CDR1 MNHEY, CDR2 SVGAGI. This CDR3 comprises 13 residues. The CDR3 bases are TGTGCCAGCACCACAAGAAGGGGGGCTGAAGCTTTCTTT. This sequence encodes CASTTRRGAEAFF.

The J gene is TRBJ2-1, the V gene TRBV27; D gene unclear. The V end was cut by 3 bases, the J end by 4 bases, with 19 bases between. Per germline, CDR1 MNHEY and CDR2 SMNVEV (reference sequence). CDR3 size: 17 residues. The CDR3 coding sequence is TGTGCCAGCAGTTTTGCCTCGTGGAGTGAGGCTTACAATGAGCAGTTCTTC. Residues: CASSFASWSEAYNEQFF.

The rearrangement joins TRBV5-1 to TRBJ2-2; 10 nucleotides line up with TRBD1. This CDR3 spans 16 amino acids. V trimming: 4 bases; J trimming: 5 bases; junction bases outside the gene matches: 8. Germline-derived CDR1 and CDR2 are SGHRS and YFSETQ. The CDR3 is CASSPRQGAGTGELFF. CDR3 DNA: TGCGCCAGCAGCCCGAGACAGGGGGCGGGGACCGGGGAGCTGTTTTTT.

The chain joins TRBV11-2 to TRBJ2-3; 12 bases fit TRBD2. Germline CDR1 reads SGHAT; CDR2 reads FQNNGV. Trimming removed 5 bases from V and 6 bases from J; junction bases left unmatched: 6. This CDR3 is 15 amino acids long. For the CDR3, the DNA is TGTGCCAGCAGCGCACTAGGGACTAGCGGGGATACGCAGTATTTT. It yields the protein CASSALGTSGDTQYF.

The V and J genes are TRBV30 and TRBJ1-5; 9 nucleotides line up with TRBD1. This CDR3 has 16 amino acids. The V gene end was trimmed by 0 bases and the J gene end by 1 base; junction bases not matched to a gene: 4. The germline V gene has CDR1 GTSNPN and CDR2 SVGIG (reference sequence). The CDR3: CAWSVHGQGSNQPQHF. CDR3 nucleotide sequence: TGTGCCTGGAGTGTCCATGGACAGGGGAGCAATCAGCCCCAGCATTTT.

The CDR3 DNA reads TGTGCCAGCAGCCATGATGGGGCCCCCTTGGGAGGCTACACCTTC. Its translation is CASSHDGAPLGGYTF. The V and J genes are TRBV14 and TRBJ1-2; tentative D call: TRBD1 (5 bases). The CDR3 spans 15 residues. Germline V gene sequence: CDR1 SGHDN, CDR2 FVKESK. V lost 3 bases and J 8 bases, leaving 19 bases between the germline ends.

V is TRBV6-1 and J is TRBJ1-2; D may be TRBD1 (5 bases). This CDR3 is 13 amino acids long. Per germline, CDR1 MNHNS and CDR2 SASEGT. V was cut by 2 bases and J by 6 bases, with 10 bases left in between. CDR3 nucleotides: TGTGCCAGCAGTGAACAGGGCATCAATGGCTACACCTTC. Its translation is CASSEQGINGYTF.

With respect to this clone: In the same sample, other DNA sequences code for this CDR3. The chain links TRBV28 to TRBJ1-3; the D gene is possibly TRBD1 (5 bases). The CDR3 runs to 15 residues. From germline, CDR1 is MDHEN and CDR2 SYDVKM. Trimming took off 4 bases at V and 0 bases at J, with 10 bases between the two ends. CDR3 DNA sequence: TGTGCCAGCAGTTCCCTGACAGTCTCTGGAAACACCATATATTTT. Its translation: CASSSLTVSGNTIYF.

The V gene is TRBV7-2, the J gene TRBJ1-2; TRBD1 matches 9 bases. Germline lookup yields CDR1 SGHTA and CDR2 FQGNSA. V lost 0 bases to trimming and J lost 5 bases; unmatched junction nucleotides: 13. The CDR3 is made up of 18 amino acids. The CDR3 sequence: CASSLAPTGGAKGYGYTF. The CDR3 DNA follows: TGTGCCAGCAGCTTAGCGCCTACAGGGGGCGCGAAGGGATATGGCTACACCTTC.

The rearrangement links TRBV5-1 to TRBJ1-1; no clear D gene. V shed 7 bases and J shed 1 base, with 11 bases lying between them. The CDR3 loop spans 13 amino acids. In germline, CDR1 is SGHRS, CDR2 YFSETQ. This CDR3 is CASQLTPNTEAFF. CDR3 bases: TGCGCCAGCCAACTGACACCGAACACTGAAGCTTTCTTT.

The chain recombines TRBV6-1 with TRBJ2-7, with a tentative D call TRBD2 (6 bases). This CDR3 has 14 residues. Germline V gene lookup returns CDR1 MNHNS and CDR2 SASEGT. Trimming took off 7 bases at V and 1 base at J, with 14 bases between the two ends. The CDR3 is CASTLATFSYEQYF. CDR3 nucleotide sequence: TGTGCCAGCACCCTAGCGACATTTTCCTACGAGCAGTACTTC.

This rearrangement joins TRBV5-1 to TRBJ1-1; the match to TRBD1 covers 9 bases. With V trimmed by 4 bases and J by 4 bases, 14 bases remained unmatched. The germline gives CDR1 SGHRS, CDR2 YFSETQ. The length of the CDR3 is 17 residues. As DNA, the CDR3 is TGCGCCAGCAGCCCAGGGCGGGACAGGGCTGTGGGCACTGAAGCTTTCTTT. Its translation is CASSPGRDRAVGTEAFF.

The chain uses TRBV10-2 and TRBJ1-1, with D perhaps TRBD1 (5 bases). This CDR3 is 13 amino acids long. Germline values: CDR1 WSHSY, CDR2 SAAADI. The V end was cut by 5 bases, the J end by 0 bases, with 7 bases between. CDR3 DNA: TGCGCCAGCAGTCAGGGTGTGAACACTGAAGCTTTCTTT. As protein: CASSQGVNTEAFF.

V is TRBV29-1 and J is TRBJ1-1; 9 bases fit TRBD1. Germline CDR1 SQVTM, CDR2 ANQGSEA. This CDR3 contains 14 residues. The junction had 6 bases not matched to a gene; V was cut back by 6 bases and J by 1 base. CDR3 DNA sequence: TGCAGCGTCGGGACAGGGCCTGCGAACACTGAAGCTTTCTTT. Translation: CSVGTGPANTEAFF.

Regarding this clone: Other DNA variants within this sample encode the same CDR3. The rearrangement joins TRBV4-3 to TRBJ2-3, with D perhaps TRBD2 (5 bases). CDR3 size: 15 residues. V was trimmed by 0 bases and J by 5 bases, leaving 12 bases between them. CDR1 LGHNA and CDR2 YSLEER come from the germline V gene. The CDR3 sequence: CASSQDVLVVDTQYF. In DNA form, the CDR3 reads TGCGCCAGCAGCCAAGATGTACTAGTAGTAGATACGCAGTATTTT.

Of note for this clone: A much larger clone differs from this one at a single base, so this may be a read error. This chain joins TRBV6-5 and TRBJ1-2, with 7 bases fitting TRBD1. The CDR3 runs to 14 residues. Unmatched junction bases numbered 4, after V lost 6 bases and J lost 0 bases. From germline, CDR1 is MNHEY and CDR2 SVGAGI. The CDR3 sequence is CASSDGTANYGYTF. Here the CDR3 DNA reads TGTGCCAGCAGCGATGGGACAGCTAACTATGGCTACACCTTC.

The rearrangement uses TRBV29-1 and TRBJ2-7; TRBD1 is a possible D gene (5 bases). The germline CDR1 and CDR2 sequences are SQVTM and ANQGSEA. CDR3 length equals 13 residues. Trimming took off 6 bases at V and 6 bases at J, with 18 bases between the two ends. CDR3 nucleotides: TGCAGCGTGGCCTCTGGCAGGGTGGGCGAGCAGTACTTC. Translating it yields CSVASGRVGEQYF.

Points on this clone: Other DNA sequences from this sample encode an identical CDR3 as well. The chain recombines TRBV5-1 with TRBJ2-3; D gene uncertain. This CDR3 contains 12 residues. Trimming removed 4 bases at V and 6 bases at J, with 9 bases between. Germline CDR1 and CDR2: SGHRS and YFSETQ. CDR3 in amino acids: CASSLQTDTQYF. The DNA of the CDR3 is TGCGCCAGCAGCCTCCAGACGGATACGCAGTATTTT.